Many counts were recorded for the clone carrying this TCR beta chain. What it binds is unknown. Quantitative 5'-RACE with molecular barcodes was used to make the TCR beta libraries. TCRdb re-derived calls from the 5' RACE reads in MiXCR, one entry per CDR3 protein. Found here are 400,000 to 450,000 distinct CDR3 sequences, about a sixth of them singletons; the top ten hold over 1%. CDR1 is SQVTM and CDR2 is ANQGSEA in the germline V gene. This CDR3 comprises 15 residues. The junction had 6 bases not matched to a gene; V was cut back by 6 bases and J by 0 bases. The data belong to a study of CD8 T cells in ankylosing spondylitis. The study, taken as a whole, reports: One TCR beta motif, made up of 7 or 8 highly homologous variants, appeared characteristic of ankylosing spondylitis blood. Several of the motif variants were reported before in synovial fluid and blood from reactive arthritis. Reportedly, matched ankylosing spondylitis synovial fluid was significantly enriched for disease-linked clones. Disease-linked clones were CD8+ and relatively rare in peripheral blood.

The TCR was taken from a male donor with ankylosing spondylitis. V usage is TRBV29-1 and J usage is TRBJ2-3; 10 bases agree with TRBD1. The sample was blood, either unsorted or a sorted T cell fraction (not recorded which). The CDR3 region is CSVPTGGFSTDTQYF. CDR3 coding DNA: TGCAGCGTGCCGACAGGGGGCTTTAGCACAGATACGCAGTATTTT.